This TCR beta chain appears in the sequencing data of a study of cytomegalovirus exposure and HLA in healthy donors. Broader study findings: As confirmed in vitro, three CMV-associated chains were specific for CMV antigens. The authors enumerated roughly 180 TCR beta chains as linked to cytomegalovirus.

This table comes from immunoSEQ multiplex PCR, and its TCRdb copy is limited to in-frame clones, with some not included. Among fewer than 400,000 clones listed, approximately 85% were seen once. CDR1 and CDR2 (germline): WSHSY, SAAADI. With V trimmed by 10 bases and J by 1 base, 17 bases remained unmatched. This CDR3 is 17 amino acids long. A remark on this clone: Its specificity is unknown.

The specimen sequenced was PBMCs. The chain is built from TRBV10-2 and TRBJ2-7; 9 bases line up with TRBD2. This sequence originates from a man younger than 45 in good health and CMV-seronegative. CDR3 bases: TGCGCCACTTCGGATAGCGTCGCTAGCGGGGTGTCCTACGAGCAGTACTTC. Its translation: CATSDSVASGVSYEQYF.